One and the same sample provided the 20 T cell receptor beta chains below, sequenced in a study of shared clonotypes between healthy human individuals. Sequenced by immunoSEQ multiplex PCR; TCRdb stores in-frame clones only, minus some. The table lists 2 million to 3 million clones, 90% to 95% of them singletons. The sample comprised naive CD4+ T cells from PBMCs. Indicated subset: CD45RA+ positively selected. Receptor source: a man between 18 and 29 years old in good health. Some clones in this sample may be carry-over from other donors' samples.

The chain links TRBV4-1 to TRBJ1-2, with D unclear. This CDR3 region has 15 residues. Trimming shortened V by 0 bases and J by 4 bases, and 12 bases separated the two germline ends. The germline V gene has CDR1 MGHRA and CDR2 YSYEKL. The CDR3 nucleotides read TGCGCCAGCAGCCAAGATAATGGGGAGACCTATGGCTACACCTTC. Translation gives CASSQDNGETYGYTF.

The gene calls are TRBV10-3 and TRBJ1-2, with 9 positions matching TRBD1. Germline CDR1 ENHRY, CDR2 SYGVKD. The J segment lost 5 bases and the V segment lost 10 bases, leaving 8 bases of the junction unmatched. This CDR3 comprises 13 residues. CDR3 nucleotide sequence: TGTGCCACAGGGCGGGGACAGGGTTATGGCTACACCTTC. Translated: CATGRGQGYGYTF.

The rearrangement joins TRBV5-1 to TRBJ1-2; D uncertain. Germline lookup yields CDR1 SGHRS and CDR2 YFSETQ. The length of the CDR3 is 17 residues. Trimming removed 4 bases from V and 0 bases from J, with 19 bases in between. The CDR3 reads CASSPGPSLGTNYGYTF. The CDR3 DNA reads TGCGCCAGCAGCCCGGGCCCGTCCCTCGGCACTAACTATGGCTACACCTTC. Using reference TRBV5-1 and TRBJ1-2 for the parts outside the CDR3, the full variable domain is KAGVTQTPRYLIKTRGQQVTLSCSPISGHRSVSWYQQTPGQGLQFLFEYFSETQRNKGNFPGRFSGRQFSNSRSEMNVSTLELGDSALYLCASSPGPSLGTNYGYTFGSGTRLTVV.

This clone was detected once. This chain joins TRBV6-6 and TRBJ2-7; D remains ambiguous. CDR1 MNHNY and CDR2 SVGAGI come from the germline V gene (reference sequence). The CDR3 runs 13 residues. Trimming left V 7 bases short and J 2 bases short, with 12 bases between. Here the CDR3 DNA reads TGTGCCAGCAACCTTTACCAGGCCTACGAGCAGTACTTC. Its translation: CASNLYQAYEQYF.

CDR3 region: CASRSGSSGANVLTF. The CDR3 DNA is TGTGCCAGCAGGTCGGGTAGCTCTGGGGCCAACGTCCTGACTTTC. V is TRBV5-4 and J is TRBJ2-6; D is uncertain. Trimming shortened V by 5 bases and J by 0 bases, and 9 bases separated the two germline ends. This CDR3 comprises 15 residues. The V gene's germline CDR1 is SGHNT and CDR2 YYREEE (reference sequence).

This sequence joins TRBV6-1 and TRBJ1-5; no reliable D call. The CDR3 contains 16 residues. Trimming stripped 2 bases from V and 1 base from J, with 12 bases between. Looked up from germline, CDR1 is MNHNS and CDR2 is SASEGT. The DNA for the CDR3 is TGTGCCAGCAGTGAACGTCGAGGACTGAGCAATCAGCCCCAGCATTTT. Its protein product is CASSERRGLSNQPQHF.

This chain links TRBV7-9 with TRBJ1-1, with no clear D. Trimming removed 1 base at V and 4 bases at J, with 10 bases between. This CDR3 has 14 amino acids. CDR1 is SEHNR, CDR2 FQNEAQ, per germline (reference sequence). This CDR3 is CASSLGADVTEAFF. The CDR3 nucleotides are TGTGCCAGCAGCTTAGGGGCGGACGTCACTGAAGCTTTCTTT.

This clone occurred a few times. The J gene is TRBJ1-1, the V gene TRBV6-5, with D maybe TRBD1 (5 bases). The V and J ends lost 8 bases and 5 bases respectively, with 15 bases between them. Per germline, CDR1 MNHEY and CDR2 SVGAGI. The CDR3 sequence is 13 residues long. CDR3 DNA: TGTGCCAGCGCGTTAGGGGCAGGGACTGAAGCTTTCTTT. Translation gives CASALGAGTEAFF.

The chain is built from TRBV19 and TRBJ1-2; D may be TRBD1 (6 bases). Germline-derived CDR1 and CDR2 are LNHDA and SQIVND (reference sequence). V lost 4 bases to trimming and J lost 0 bases, with 18 bases between them. This CDR3 contains 17 residues. In DNA form, the CDR3 reads TGTGCCAGTAGTACTACAATCGACAGGAGAGCTAACTATGGCTACACCTTC. This sequence encodes CASSTTIDRRANYGYTF.

The chain uses TRBV2 and TRBJ2-4; D is undetermined. V gave up 5 bases and J gave up 0 bases, with 11 bases separating them. The CDR3 consists of 15 residues. Germline-derived CDR1 and CDR2 are SNHLY and FYNNEI. The CDR3 DNA is TGTGCCAGCAGTTATACAGCCTTAGCCAAAAACATTCAGTACTTC. Its protein is CASSYTALAKNIQYF.

Remarks on this clone: This same CDR3 is encoded by further DNA sequences in the sample. The V and J genes are TRBV7-3 and TRBJ2-3; a possible D gene is TRBD1 (6 bases). Germline CDR1 and CDR2: SGHTA and FQGTGA. This CDR3 region has 14 residues. Trimming left V 5 bases short and J 1 base short, with 10 bases between. The CDR3 reads CASSPTGGTDTQYF. The DNA of the CDR3 is TGTGCCAGCAGCCCGACAGGAGGCACAGATACGCAGTATTTT.

Of note for this clone: Other nucleotide sequences in the sample specify the same CDR3. The CDR3 here is CASSLVRGSGETQYF. DNA of the CDR3: TGCGCCAGCAGCTTGGTTCGTGGCAGTGGGGAGACCCAGTACTTC. The chain uses TRBV5-1 and TRBJ2-5; D uncertain. The CDR3 totals 15 residues. The V end lost 0 bases, the J end lost 5 bases, and 14 bases lay between the germline ends. Germline CDR1 reads SGHRS; CDR2 reads YFSETQ.

This clone was observed once. The rearrangement joins TRBV7-3 to TRBJ2-1; 8 positions agree with TRBD1. The CDR3 consists of 14 residues. V lost 4 bases to trimming and J lost 7 bases; unmatched junction nucleotides: 6. CDR1 SGHTA and CDR2 FQGTGA come from the germline V gene. The CDR3 sequence is CASSYRTGMNEQFF. The CDR3 DNA reads as TGTGCCAGCAGCTACCGGACAGGGATGAATGAGCAGTTCTTC. The full variable domain, its missing parts supplied by reference TRBV7-3 and TRBJ2-1, is GAGVSQTPSNKVTEKGKYVELRCDPISGHTALYWYRQSLGQGPEFLIYFQGTGAADDSGLPNDRFFAVRPEGSVSTLKIQRTERGDSAVYLCASSYRTGMNEQFFGPGTRLTVL.

The rearrangement joins TRBV5-1 to TRBJ2-3, with 7 nucleotides matching TRBD2. Germline CDR1 is SGHRS and CDR2 is YFSETQ. The CDR3 contains 14 residues. With 10 bases clipped from V and 4 bases from J, the junction kept 12 bases outside the gene matches. The DNA of the CDR3 is TGCGCCTCCCGGCGCGGGAGTCTCCCAGATACGCAGTATTTT. Its translation: CASRRGSLPDTQYF.

The chain combines TRBV18 with TRBJ2-1; the match to TRBD2 covers 12 bases. The V gene end was trimmed by 3 bases and the J gene end by 6 bases; junction bases not matched to a gene: 6. This CDR3 has 16 amino acids. CDR1 KGHSH and CDR2 LQKENI come from the germline V gene. The CDR3 sequence is CASSPQTSGSGNEQFF. The CDR3 DNA sequence: TGTGCCAGCTCACCTCAGACTAGCGGGAGTGGCAATGAGCAGTTCTTC.

J is TRBJ2-3 and V is TRBV5-4, with 10 nucleotides matching TRBD2. This CDR3 has 16 amino acids. V lost 3 bases to trimming and J lost 1 base; unmatched junction nucleotides: 5. Germline V CDR1 and CDR2: SGHNT, YYREEE (reference sequence). DNA of the CDR3: TGTGCCAGCAGCTCTCAGCGGGAGGGCGGCACAGATACGCAGTATTTT. Its translation: CASSSQREGGTDTQYF.

The V call is TRBV18, the J call TRBJ2-7; D possibly corresponds to TRBD2 (5 bases). This CDR3 spans 15 amino acids. Trimming removed 1 base at V and 7 bases at J, with 17 bases between. Germline CDR1 KGHSH, CDR2 LQKENI. The CDR3 reads CASSPLTSAAGEQYF. The CDR3 region has the DNA TGTGCCAGCTCACCACTTACAAGCGCGGCGGGTGAGCAGTACTTC.

This rearrangement joins TRBV7-9 to TRBJ2-1; 8 nucleotides line up with TRBD2. J gave up 8 bases and V 5 bases, and 14 bases lay outside the gene matches. The germline V gene encodes CDR1 SEHNR and CDR2 FQNEAQ (reference sequence). The CDR3 covers 16 residues. The CDR3 nucleotides are TGTGCCAGCAGCCCTATTTCCGGGACTAGTCTCTATGAGCAGTTCTTC. It specifies CASSPISGTSLYEQFF.

V is TRBV19 and J is TRBJ2-7; TRBD1 is a possible D gene (5 bases). The ends were cut back, 5 bases at V and 4 bases at J, with 24 bases in the middle. CDR1 and CDR2 from the germline V gene are LNHDA and SQIVND (reference sequence). CDR3 length: 17 residues. CDR3 DNA: TGTGCCAGTAGTTCAACGGAACACAGGCCCCTATTTTACGAGCAGTACTTC. Translating it yields CASSSTEHRPLFYEQYF.

The genes are TRBV20-1 and TRBJ2-1; 8 bases match TRBD2. The junction had 12 bases not matched to a gene; V was cut back by 8 bases and J by 15 bases. Germline V gene data show CDR1 as DFQATT and CDR2 as SNEGSKA (reference sequence). This CDR3 has 11 residues. CDR3 loop: CSSRREGRGFF. CDR3 nucleotides: TGCAGTTCTCGCCGGGAGGGCCGGGGGTTCTTC.